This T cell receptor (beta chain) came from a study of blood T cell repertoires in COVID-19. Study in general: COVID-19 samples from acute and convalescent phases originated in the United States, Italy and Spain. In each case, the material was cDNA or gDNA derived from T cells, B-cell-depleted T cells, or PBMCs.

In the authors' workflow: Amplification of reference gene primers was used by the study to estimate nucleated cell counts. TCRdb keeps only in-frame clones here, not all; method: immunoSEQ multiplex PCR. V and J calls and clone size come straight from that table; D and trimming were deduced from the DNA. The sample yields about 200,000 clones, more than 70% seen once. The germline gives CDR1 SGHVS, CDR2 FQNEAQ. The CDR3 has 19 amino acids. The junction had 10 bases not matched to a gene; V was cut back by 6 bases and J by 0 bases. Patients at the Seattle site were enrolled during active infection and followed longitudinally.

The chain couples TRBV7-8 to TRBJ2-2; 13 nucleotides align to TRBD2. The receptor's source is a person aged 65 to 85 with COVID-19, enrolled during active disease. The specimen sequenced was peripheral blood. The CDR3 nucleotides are TGTGCCAGCAGAAGTCGAGGGACTAGCGGGGCAACGAACACCGGGGAGCTGTTTTTT. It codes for CASRSRGTSGATNTGELFF.